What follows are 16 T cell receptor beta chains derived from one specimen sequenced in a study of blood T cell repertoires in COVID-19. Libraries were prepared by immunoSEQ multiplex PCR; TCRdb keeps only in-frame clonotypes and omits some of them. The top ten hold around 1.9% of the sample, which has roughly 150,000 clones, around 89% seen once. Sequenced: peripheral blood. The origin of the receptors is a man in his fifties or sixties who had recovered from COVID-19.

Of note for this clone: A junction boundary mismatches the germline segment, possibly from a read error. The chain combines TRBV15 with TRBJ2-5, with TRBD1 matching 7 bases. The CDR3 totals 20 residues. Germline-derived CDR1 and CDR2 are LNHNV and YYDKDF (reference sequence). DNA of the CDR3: TGTGCCACCAGCGCCAGGCCGCCGGGACAGCGAACTCTCTTCCAAGGGACCCAGTACTTC. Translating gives CATSARPPGQRTLFQGTQYF.

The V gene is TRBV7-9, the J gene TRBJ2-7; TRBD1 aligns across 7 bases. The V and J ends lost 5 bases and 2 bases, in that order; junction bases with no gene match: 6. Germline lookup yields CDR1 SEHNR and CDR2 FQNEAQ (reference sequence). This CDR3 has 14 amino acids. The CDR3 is CASSTTGIAYEQYF. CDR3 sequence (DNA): TGTGCCAGCAGCACGACAGGGATCGCCTACGAGCAGTACTTC.

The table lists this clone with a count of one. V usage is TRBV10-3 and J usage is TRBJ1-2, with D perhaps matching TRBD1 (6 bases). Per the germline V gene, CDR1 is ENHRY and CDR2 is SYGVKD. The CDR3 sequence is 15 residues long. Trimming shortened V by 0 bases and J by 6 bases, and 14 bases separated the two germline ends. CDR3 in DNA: TGTGCCATCAGTGAGTCGAACTTACAGGGCGATGGCTACACCTTC. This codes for CAISESNLQGDGYTF.

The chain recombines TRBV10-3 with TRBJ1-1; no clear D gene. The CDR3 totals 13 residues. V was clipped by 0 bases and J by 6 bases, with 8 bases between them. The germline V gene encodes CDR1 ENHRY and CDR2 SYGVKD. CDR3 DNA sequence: TGTGCCATCAGTGAGTCGCAGTCAGCTGAAGCTTTCTTT. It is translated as CAISESQSAEAFF.

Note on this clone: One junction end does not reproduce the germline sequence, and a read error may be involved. For the CDR3, the DNA is TGCGTCAGCAGCCAAGACGGCTACGAGCAGTACTTC. This encodes CVSSQDGYEQYF. This sequence joins TRBV4-1 and TRBJ2-7; D not certain. Germline V gene lookup returns CDR1 MGHRA and CDR2 YSYEKL. CDR3 length: 12 amino acids.

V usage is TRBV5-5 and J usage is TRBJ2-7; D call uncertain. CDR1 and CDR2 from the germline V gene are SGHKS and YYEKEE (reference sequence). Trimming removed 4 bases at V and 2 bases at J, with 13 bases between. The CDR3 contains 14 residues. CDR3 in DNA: TGTGCCAGCAGCCAAGCCCTGTTAGCCTACGAGCAGTACTTC. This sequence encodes CASSQALLAYEQYF.

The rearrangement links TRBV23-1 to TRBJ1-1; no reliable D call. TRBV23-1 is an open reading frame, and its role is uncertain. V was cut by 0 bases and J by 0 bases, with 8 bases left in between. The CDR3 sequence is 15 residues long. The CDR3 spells CASSQSAGMNTEAFF. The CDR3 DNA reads TGCGCCAGCAGTCAATCGGCAGGCATGAACACTGAAGCTTTCTTT.

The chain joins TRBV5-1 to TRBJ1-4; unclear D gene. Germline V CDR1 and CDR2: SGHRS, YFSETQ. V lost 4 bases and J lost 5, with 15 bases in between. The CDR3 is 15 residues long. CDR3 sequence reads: CASSLGPSVNEKLFF. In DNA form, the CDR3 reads TGCGCCAGCAGCCTGGGCCCCAGCGTGAATGAAAAACTGTTTTTT.

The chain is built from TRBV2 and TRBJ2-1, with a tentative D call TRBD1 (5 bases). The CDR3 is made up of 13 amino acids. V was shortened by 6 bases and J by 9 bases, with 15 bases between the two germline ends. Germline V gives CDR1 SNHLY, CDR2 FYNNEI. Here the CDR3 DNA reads TGTGCCAGCAGGGGGCTTCAGTTTGTTGAGCAGTTCTTC. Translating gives CASRGLQFVEQFF.

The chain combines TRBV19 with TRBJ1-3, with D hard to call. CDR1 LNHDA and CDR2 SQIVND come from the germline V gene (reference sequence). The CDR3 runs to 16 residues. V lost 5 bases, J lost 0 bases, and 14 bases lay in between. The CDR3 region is CASSAYSPSSGNTIYF. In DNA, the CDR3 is TGTGCCAGTAGTGCCTACAGCCCGAGCTCTGGAAACACCATATATTTT.

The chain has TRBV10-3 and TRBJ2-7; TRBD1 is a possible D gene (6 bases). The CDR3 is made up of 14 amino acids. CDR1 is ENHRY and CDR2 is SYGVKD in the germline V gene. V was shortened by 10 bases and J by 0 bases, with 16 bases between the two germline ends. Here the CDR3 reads CATAPDSGSYEQYF. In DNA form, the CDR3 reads TGTGCCACGGCCCCGGACAGCGGCTCCTACGAGCAGTACTTC.

The CDR3 sequence is CASSLAQYTDTQYF. CDR3 in DNA: TGTGCCAGCAGCTTGGCCCAGTACACAGATACGCAGTATTTT. This chain joins TRBV5-4 and TRBJ2-3; D is undetermined. The CDR3 spans 14 residues. Deletions cut 0 bases from V and 2 bases from J, with 7 bases between. From germline, CDR1 is SGHNT and CDR2 YYREEE (reference sequence).

DNA for the CDR3: TGTGCCAGCACACCGAACTTGGTCCAGCCCCAGCATTTT. Its protein product is CASTPNLVQPQHF. The genes are TRBV28 and TRBJ1-5; unclear D gene. This CDR3 is 13 amino acids long. V gave up 7 bases and J gave up 7 bases, with 14 bases separating them. The germline V gene has CDR1 MDHEN and CDR2 SYDVKM.

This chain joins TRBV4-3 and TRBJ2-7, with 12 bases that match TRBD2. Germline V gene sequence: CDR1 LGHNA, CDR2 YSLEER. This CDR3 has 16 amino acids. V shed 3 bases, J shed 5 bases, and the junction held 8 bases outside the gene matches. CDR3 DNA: TGCGCCAGCAGCCAGGCTCTAGCGGGAGGGCCGAACGAGCAGTACTTC. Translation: CASSQALAGGPNEQYF.

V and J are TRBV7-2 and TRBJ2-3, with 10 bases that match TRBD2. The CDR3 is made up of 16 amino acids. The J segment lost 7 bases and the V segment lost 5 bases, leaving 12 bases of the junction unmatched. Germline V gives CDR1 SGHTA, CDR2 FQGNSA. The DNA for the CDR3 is TGTGCCAGCAGCCACGGGCAGCGGGAGGGTAAAAATACGCAGTATTTT. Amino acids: CASSHGQREGKNTQYF.

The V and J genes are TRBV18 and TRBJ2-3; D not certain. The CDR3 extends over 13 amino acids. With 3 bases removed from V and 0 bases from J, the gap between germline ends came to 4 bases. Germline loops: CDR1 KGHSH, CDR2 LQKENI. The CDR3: CASSPSSTDTQYF. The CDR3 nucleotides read TGTGCCAGCTCACCCTCGAGCACAGATACGCAGTATTTT.